This entry features one T cell receptor (beta chain) sequence. As originally analysed: Amplifying reference gene primers gave estimates of nucleated cell counts. Only in-frame clones appear in the TCRdb table, and some are missing; sequencing was by immunoSEQ multiplex PCR. V and J calls and clone size come straight from that table; D and trimming were deduced from the DNA. The sample records approximately 170,000 clones, around nine tenths being singletons. The participants were between roughly 18 and 90 years old and came from fewer than 25 US areas. Self-reported history from a screening survey and questionnaire set each donor's cohort. This CDR3 is built from 16 residues. Trimming cost V 2 bases and J 4 bases; bases outside gene matches: 9. Germline CDR1 LGHDT, CDR2 YNNKEL (reference sequence). The source of the sample is a study of blood T cell repertoires in COVID-19. Study-level information: Sample material is recorded as cDNA or gDNA derived from T cells, B-cell-depleted T cells, or PBMCs.

Specimen: PBMCs or T cells enriched from blood (not recorded which). The chain carries TRBV3-1 (or the pseudogene TRBV3-2) and TRBJ2-5; 8 positions match TRBD2. The TCR was taken from a woman aged 18-29 years who had recovered from COVID-19. The CDR3 DNA is TGTGCCAGCAGCCAATCGGCCAGCGGGAGATCAGAGACCCAGTACTTC. Residues: CASSQSASGRSETQYF.